These T cell receptor beta chains were read from a single sample in a study of PD-1 blockade in classical Hodgkin lymphoma. Clones were sequenced by immunoSEQ multiplex PCR, and TCRdb holds only the in-frame ones, with some missing. The table records roughly 31,000 clones, 85% of them present only once. The input for sequencing was CD4+ T cells from blood, taken at baseline. The receptors originated from a human donor with classical Hodgkin lymphoma. CDR3s include the opening cysteine and the closing phenylalanine or tryptophan. A D gene is named only where the DNA matches it firmly. For some rows the clone size is stated as once, few or many, or as a class when expanded; others skip it.

CDR3 DNA: TGTGCCAGCTCACCCAACTCACAGAACACTGAAGCTTTCTTT
CDR3 protein: CASSPNSQNTEAFF
J gene: TRBJ1-1
D gene: -
V gene: TRBV18
clone size: -

CDR3 DNA: TGTGCCATCAGTGAATCGACAGTGTTACAAGAGACCCAGTACTTC
CDR3 protein: CAISESTVLQETQYF
J gene: TRBJ2-5
D gene: -
V gene: TRBV10-3
clone size: -

CDR3 DNA: TGTGCCTGGAGCTCAGGAGTCTATGGCTACACCTTC
CDR3 protein: CAWSSGVYGYTF
J gene: TRBJ1-2
D gene: -
V gene: TRBV30
clone size: -

CDR3 DNA: TGTGCCAGCTCACCATTTGGCGGGAGGGGGACTGAGCAGTTCTTC
CDR3 protein: CASSPFGGRGTEQFF
J gene: TRBJ2-1
D gene: TRBD2
V gene: TRBV18
clone size: -

CDR3 DNA: TGCGCCAGCAAACCCTACCTAAGCTCCTACGAGCAGTACTTC
CDR3 protein: CASKPYLSSYEQYF
J gene: TRBJ2-7
D gene: -
V gene: TRBV23-1
clone size: -

CDR3 DNA: TGTGCCAGCAGCCCAGGGAGCGGTCAAGGTGGCTACACCTTC
CDR3 protein: CASSPGSGQGGYTF
J gene: TRBJ1-2
D gene: -
V gene: TRBV7-2
clone size: once

CDR3 DNA: TGCAGTGCTACTGGATTCTACGAGCAGTACTTC
CDR3 protein: CSATGFYEQYF
J gene: TRBJ2-7
D gene: -
V gene: TRBV20-1
clone size: -

CDR3 DNA: TGCAGTGCTAGTTACCATGGGCTGTTTTTT
CDR3 protein: CSASYHGLFF
J gene: TRBJ1-4
D gene: -
V gene: TRBV20-1
clone size: -

CDR3 DNA: TGTGCCAGCAGCTTAGTGCTTGACACCGGGGAGCTGTTTTTT
CDR3 protein: CASSLVLDTGELFF
J gene: TRBJ2-2
D gene: -
V gene: TRBV7-6
clone size: -

CDR3 DNA: TGCGCCAGCAGCTTGAGTACTAGCGGGAGTCGGGCAGATACGCAGTATTTT
CDR3 protein: CASSLSTSGSRADTQYF
J gene: TRBJ2-3
D gene: TRBD2
V gene: TRBV5-1
clone size: once

CDR3 DNA: TGTGCCAGCGCCGCGCAAGCCGCACCCTTGGAGACCCAGTACTTC
CDR3 protein: CASAAQAAPLETQYF
J gene: TRBJ2-5
D gene: -
V gene: TRBV2
clone size: -

CDR3 DNA: TGTGCCAGCAGCTCTGGAAGTGTGACAGGGGGCTTTTGGAACACTGAAGCTTTCTTT
CDR3 protein: CASSSGSVTGGFWNTEAFF
J gene: TRBJ1-1
D gene: TRBD1
V gene: TRBV7-9
clone size: -

CDR3 DNA: TGTGCCAGCAGTGCCCGGGATACGCAGTATTTT
CDR3 protein: CASSARDTQYF
J gene: TRBJ2-3
D gene: -
V gene: TRBV28
clone size: -

CDR3 DNA: TGTGCCAGCAGTGAATCAGGTAGAGGGAACACTGAAGCTTTCTTT
CDR3 protein: CASSESGRGNTEAFF
J gene: TRBJ1-1
D gene: -
V gene: TRBV25-1
clone size: few

CDR3 DNA: TGTGCCAGTAGTAGGAACCCCGGGACAGACGGTCAGCCCCAGCATTTT
CDR3 protein: CASSRNPGTDGQPQHF
J gene: TRBJ1-5
D gene: TRBD1
V gene: TRBV19
clone size: -

CDR3 DNA: TGTGCCAGCAGTGTCGGACCCGCCACAGGGACCGGGGAGCTGTTTTTT
CDR3 protein: CASSVGPATGTGELFF
J gene: TRBJ2-2
D gene: -
V gene: TRBV6-1
clone size: -

CDR3 DNA: TGTGCCAGTAGCCAGGGGCGCGTAACCTTC
CDR3 protein: CASSQGRVTF
J gene: TRBJ1-2
D gene: -
V gene: TRBV19
clone size: few

CDR3 DNA: TGTGCCAGCAGCCCTCCCCTGGGCGAGCAGTACTTC
CDR3 protein: CASSPPLGEQYF
J gene: TRBJ2-7
D gene: -
V gene: TRBV11-2
clone size: -

CDR3 DNA: TGTGCCAGCAGTTTAGACAGGACAGGGACAAACTATGGCTACACCTTC
CDR3 protein: CASSLDRTGTNYGYTF
J gene: TRBJ1-2
D gene: TRBD1
V gene: TRBV6-6
clone size: -

CDR3 DNA: TGCGCCAGCAGCCAGGAGATAGCGGGAGGGCACGGGACCCAGTACTTC
CDR3 protein: CASSQEIAGGHGTQYF
J gene: TRBJ2-5
D gene: TRBD2
V gene: TRBV4-3
clone size: -

CDR3 DNA: TGTGCCAGCAGGCCGGGCGGCGAGCAGTACTTC
CDR3 protein: CASRPGGEQYF
J gene: TRBJ2-7
D gene: -
V gene: TRBV2
clone size: -

CDR3 DNA: TGTGCCAGCAGTGAAGTACCGGGACAGGGTCGGTGGGAGCTGTTTTTT
CDR3 protein: CASSEVPGQGRWELFF
J gene: TRBJ2-2
D gene: TRBD1
V gene: TRBV2
clone size: -

CDR3 DNA: TGTGCCAGTAGTCGCCCCGCCAGTGGCTACACCTTC
CDR3 protein: CASSRPASGYTF
J gene: TRBJ1-2
D gene: -
V gene: TRBV19
clone size: -

CDR3 DNA: TGCGCCAGCAGCTCAGGGGTGTCAGAGACCCAGTACTTC
CDR3 protein: CASSSGVSETQYF
J gene: TRBJ2-5
D gene: -
V gene: TRBV5-1
clone size: -

CDR3 DNA: TGTGCCAGCAGAATCAGCAAGGGCACTAGCGGGAGGGCGGGCAATGAGCAGTTCTTC
CDR3 protein: CASRISKGTSGRAGNEQFF
J gene: TRBJ2-1
D gene: TRBD2
V gene: TRBV27
clone size: -

CDR3 DNA: TGCGCCAGCAGCCATGGGTCTAGGAGCAATCAGCCCCAGCATTTT
CDR3 protein: CASSHGSRSNQPQHF
J gene: TRBJ1-5
D gene: -
V gene: TRBV4-1
clone size: few

CDR3 DNA: TGTGCCAGCAGCCCCAGGGGGCGGAACACTGAAGCTTTCTTT
CDR3 protein: CASSPRGRNTEAFF
J gene: TRBJ1-1
D gene: TRBD1
V gene: TRBV14
clone size: few

CDR3 DNA: TGTGCCAGTACCCGCCGTTTGGGGGTAGCGGGAGGGAGAGGCTACGAGCAGTACTTC
CDR3 protein: CASTRRLGVAGGRGYEQYF
J gene: TRBJ2-7
D gene: TRBD2
V gene: TRBV19
clone size: -

CDR3 DNA: TGCGCCAGCAGCTTGGGCTGGGCCTACGAGCAGTACTTC
CDR3 protein: CASSLGWAYEQYF
J gene: TRBJ2-7
D gene: -
V gene: TRBV5-1
clone size: -

CDR3 DNA: TGTGCCAGCAATCTAGGGACAGCCCGTGGGACCCAGTACTTC
CDR3 protein: CASNLGTARGTQYF
J gene: TRBJ2-5
D gene: TRBD1
V gene: TRBV6-6
clone size: -

CDR3 DNA: TGCAGCGTCGATGGGGACAGAACATCGGTGGAGACCCAGTACTTC
CDR3 protein: CSVDGDRTSVETQYF
J gene: TRBJ2-5
D gene: TRBD1
V gene: TRBV29-1
clone size: -

CDR3 DNA: TGTGCCTGGACATCAGGAAACTATGGCTACACCTTC
CDR3 protein: CAWTSGNYGYTF
J gene: TRBJ1-2
D gene: -
V gene: TRBV30
clone size: -

CDR3 DNA: TGTGCCAGCAGCCCCGGACAGGCTATAATCTATGGCTACACCTTC
CDR3 protein: CASSPGQAIIYGYTF
J gene: TRBJ1-2
D gene: TRBD1
V gene: TRBV5-8
clone size: -

CDR3 DNA: TGTGCCAGCAGCTTGGCCTATACTAACAGGAACAACGAGCAGTACTTC
CDR3 protein: CASSLAYTNRNNEQYF
J gene: TRBJ2-7
D gene: -
V gene: TRBV5-8
clone size: -

CDR3 DNA: TGTGCCAGCAGCTTACAACCGAACTATGGCTACACCTTC
CDR3 protein: CASSLQPNYGYTF
J gene: TRBJ1-2
D gene: -
V gene: TRBV7-2
clone size: -

CDR3 DNA: TGTGCCAGCAGCCAAGTTAGGGCGGGAGTGAGGGATGAGCAGTTCTTC
CDR3 protein: CASSQVRAGVRDEQFF
J gene: TRBJ2-1
D gene: TRBD2
V gene: TRBV4-2
clone size: -

CDR3 DNA: TGTGCCAGCAGTTTATATTCGGGGTCTGGGGCCAACGTCCTGACTTTC
CDR3 protein: CASSLYSGSGANVLTF
J gene: TRBJ2-6
D gene: -
V gene: TRBV28
clone size: -

CDR3 DNA: TGTGCCAGCAGTGAATTGGCTAGTTCAACCTACGAGCAGTACTTC
CDR3 protein: CASSELASSTYEQYF
J gene: TRBJ2-7
D gene: -
V gene: TRBV6-1
clone size: -

CDR3 DNA: TGCGCCAGCAGCCAGCTAGCCAACCCCAGCCCTAGCACAGATACGCAGTATTTT
CDR3 protein: CASSQLANPSPSTDTQYF
J gene: TRBJ2-3
D gene: -
V gene: TRBV4-3
clone size: -

CDR3 DNA: TGTGCCAGCAGTGTGGCAGGGGGATATGAGCAGTTCTTC
CDR3 protein: CASSVAGGYEQFF
J gene: TRBJ2-1
D gene: TRBD1
V gene: TRBV28
clone size: -

CDR3 DNA: TGTGCCAGTATGAGGATTGGGGGAGGCAATCAGCCCCAGCATTTT
CDR3 protein: CASMRIGGGNQPQHF
J gene: TRBJ1-5
D gene: -
V gene: TRBV19
clone size: -

CDR3 DNA: TGTGCCAGCAGCCCCAGGACAGGGAGAAACACCATATATTTT
CDR3 protein: CASSPRTGRNTIYF
J gene: TRBJ1-3
D gene: TRBD1
V gene: TRBV11-2
clone size: -

CDR3 DNA: TGTGCCAGCTCATATTTTGGGACAGGGAGGAAGGAGACCCAGTACTTC
CDR3 protein: CASSYFGTGRKETQYF
J gene: TRBJ2-5
D gene: TRBD1
V gene: TRBV18
clone size: -

CDR3 DNA: TGTGCCAGCAGCGCCAGGACTACTTCCACCGGGGAGCTGTTTTTT
CDR3 protein: CASSARTTSTGELFF
J gene: TRBJ2-2
D gene: -
V gene: TRBV5-4
clone size: few

CDR3 DNA: TGCGCCAGCAGCTCAAAAGAGACCCAGTACTTC
CDR3 protein: CASSSKETQYF
J gene: TRBJ2-5
D gene: -
V gene: TRBV5-1
clone size: -

CDR3 DNA: TGTGCCAGCCAGGGCTTTGTGCACACTGAAGCTTTCTTT
CDR3 protein: CASQGFVHTEAFF
J gene: TRBJ1-1
D gene: -
V gene: TRBV6-5
clone size: -